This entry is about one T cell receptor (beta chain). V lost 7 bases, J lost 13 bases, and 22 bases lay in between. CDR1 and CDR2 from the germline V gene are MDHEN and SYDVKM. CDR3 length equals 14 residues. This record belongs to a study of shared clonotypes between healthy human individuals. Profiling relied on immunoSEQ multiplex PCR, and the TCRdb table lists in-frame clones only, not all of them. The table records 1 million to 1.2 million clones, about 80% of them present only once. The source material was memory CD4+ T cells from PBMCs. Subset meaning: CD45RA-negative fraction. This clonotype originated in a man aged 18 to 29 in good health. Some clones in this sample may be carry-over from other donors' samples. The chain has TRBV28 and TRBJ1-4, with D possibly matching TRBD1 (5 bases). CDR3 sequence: CASTAGTAVGRLFF. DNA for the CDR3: TGTGCCAGCACCGCGGGGACGGCGGTTGGAAGACTGTTTTTT.